This passage covers 24 T cell receptor beta chains from one sample sequenced in a study of spatial heterogeneity in lung cancer. Their specific antigens are unknown. One entry per CDR3 protein, called by TCRdb with MiXCR from the 5' RACE reads. The repertoire consists of about 100,000 distinct CDR3 sequences, with 3.5% to 5% occurring once and the leading ten covering around 20%. Study results and limitations: Counts of expanded alpha and beta TCRs within tumors tracked the tumor nonsynonymous mutation count.

Time point reported: sample taken at primary tumor resection. The sample here was lung tumor tissue, taken at surgery. The receptor source for this set is a male donor with early-stage non-small cell lung cancer.

This clonotype was counted between two and nine times. This sequence joins TRBV4-1 and TRBJ2-5; D may be TRBD2 (5 bases). The V gene lost 3 bases and the J gene lost 5 bases, with 19 bases spanning the gap. The CDR3 consists of 16 residues. The germline gives CDR1 MGHRA, CDR2 YSYEKL. The CDR3 reads CASSQAPERAGETQYF. The CDR3, as DNA: TGCGCCAGCAGCCAGGCCCCTGAGAGGGCCGGGGAGACCCAGTACTTC.

This clonotype was observed many times. This chain joins TRBV4-1 and TRBJ2-3; no definite D call. The CDR3 extends over 17 amino acids. The germline V gene has CDR1 MGHRA and CDR2 YSYEKL. The V gene lost 1 base and the J gene lost 0 bases, with 14 bases spanning the gap. The CDR3 here is CASSQVPGQRSTDTQYF. The CDR3 bases are TGCGCCAGCAGCCAAGTTCCCGGCCAACGCAGCACAGATACGCAGTATTTT.

This clonotype was seen at least ten times. The chain couples TRBV7-2 to TRBJ2-4; D is unresolved. CDR1 SGHTA and CDR2 FQGNSA come from the germline V gene. The V gene lost 5 bases and the J gene lost 7 bases, with 15 bases spanning the gap. This CDR3 spans 14 amino acids. This CDR3 reads CASSRFIETNIQYF. DNA of the CDR3: TGTGCCAGCAGCCGATTTATCGAAACGAACATTCAGTACTTC. Full variable domain (missing parts from reference TRBV7-2 and TRBJ2-4): GAGVSQSPSNKVTEKGKDVELRCDPISGHTALYWYRQSLGQGLEFLIYFQGNSAPDKSGLPSDRFSAERTGGSVSTLTIQRTQQEDSAVYLCASSRFIETNIQYFGAGTRLSVL.

The chain uses TRBV20-1 and TRBJ2-3; D is perhaps TRBD1 (5 bases). CDR1 is DFQATT, CDR2 SNEGSKA, per germline (reference sequence). V dropped 4 bases and J dropped 3 bases, with 20 bases sitting between them. The length of the CDR3 is 16 residues. This chain's CDR3 is CSATPLRQGTTDTQYF. CDR3 coding DNA: TGCAGTGCTACCCCCCTCAGGCAGGGCACGACAGATACGCAGTATTTT.

This clonotype was observed at least ten times. The chain carries TRBV12-3 or TRBV12-4 and TRBJ2-2; 9 nucleotides agree with TRBD2. J lost 7 bases, V lost 6 bases, and 12 bases had no gene match. The CDR3 totals 16 residues. CDR3 protein: CASRPELAGHSGELFF. The CDR3 region has the DNA TGTGCCAGCAGGCCCGAACTAGCGGGTCATAGCGGGGAGCTGTTTTTT.

In its sample, this clonotype was seen many times. The chain is built from TRBV7-9 and TRBJ2-3, with TRBD2 matching over 8 bases. The CDR3 covers 17 residues. Looked up from germline, CDR1 is SEHNR and CDR2 is FQNEAQ (reference sequence). The V gene end was trimmed by 5 bases and the J gene end by 0 bases; junction bases not matched to a gene: 10. In DNA form, the CDR3 reads TGTGCCAGCAGCGCCCCCTTAGCGGGATTGAGCACAGATACGCAGTATTTT. The encoded protein is CASSAPLAGLSTDTQYF.

The chain recombines TRBV12-3 or TRBV12-4 with TRBJ2-5; no reliable D call. CDR3 length: 13 residues. With 4 bases removed from V and 3 bases from J, the gap between germline ends came to 9 bases. CDR3: CASSWSPKETQYF. CDR3 nucleotides: TGTGCCAGCAGTTGGTCCCCGAAAGAGACCCAGTACTTC.

In regard to this clonotype: This sequence may be a read error, since a much larger clone differs from it by one base. The V and J genes are TRBV27 and TRBJ2-6, with D unresolved. This CDR3 comprises 13 residues. Germline V gives CDR1 MNHEY, CDR2 SMNVEV (reference sequence). Here the CDR3 reads CASGVSAANVLTF. The CDR3 DNA is TGTGCCAGCGGGGTCTCTGCGGCCAACGTCCTGACTTTC.

This clonotype was counted many times. The chain joins TRBV12-3 or TRBV12-4 to TRBJ2-3; D ambiguous. This CDR3 has 15 residues. V was pared by 6 bases and J by 4 bases, with 17 bases between. CDR3 bases: TGTGCCAGCAGATCCCGCCTAGTCAATTCAGATACGCAGTATTTT. Translated, it gives CASRSRLVNSDTQYF.

This clonotype was seen many times. This CDR3 reads CAISVGPFSNQPQHF. The CDR3 DNA sequence: TGTGCCATCAGTGTTGGACCCTTTAGCAATCAGCCCCAGCATTTT. This chain joins TRBV10-3 and TRBJ1-5; D unresolved. V dropped 4 bases and J dropped 0 bases, with 10 bases sitting between them. CDR1 and CDR2 from the germline V gene are ENHRY and SYGVKD. This CDR3 is built from 15 residues.

This clonotype was found many times. This chain uses TRBV3-1 with TRBJ2-7, with unresolved D. The germline V gene has CDR1 LGHDT and CDR2 YNNKEL (reference sequence). The germline V and J ends were trimmed by 1 base and 6 bases, with 13 bases remaining between them. CDR3 length: 14 residues. CDR3 coding DNA: TGTGCCAGCAGCCAAGCATCGGGTCGTTCCGAGCAGTACTTC. Translating it yields CASSQASGRSEQYF.

The sample holds many counts of this clonotype. The chain employs TRBV29-1 and TRBJ2-7; TRBD1 or TRBD2 may be the D gene (5 bases each). Germline lookup yields CDR1 SQVTM and CDR2 ANQGSEA. Deletions cut 3 bases from V and 0 bases from J, with 9 bases between. The CDR3 loop spans 13 amino acids. CDR3 in amino acids: CSVERGSSYEQYF. DNA for the CDR3: TGCAGCGTTGAGAGGGGATCCTCCTACGAGCAGTACTTC.

The table lists this clonotype with many counts. The DNA for the CDR3 is TGTGCCAGCAGTGAAGAAGGGACCGCGGCGTCGGCGGGAGGCTACAATGAGCAGTTCTTC. It is translated as CASSEEGTAASAGGYNEQFF. V and J are TRBV2 and TRBJ2-1, with TRBD2 matching over 8 bases. Germline V gives CDR1 SNHLY, CDR2 FYNNEI. V was pared by 1 base and J by 3 bases, with 17 bases of the junction left unmatched. The CDR3 covers 20 residues.

This clonotype came up many times. The J gene is TRBJ1-3, the V gene TRBV11-2, with D maybe TRBD1 (5 bases). The CDR3 has 16 amino acids. Deletions cut 0 bases from V and 4 bases from J, with 13 bases between. CDR1 and CDR2 (germline): SGHAT, FQNNGV. CDR3 sequence (DNA): TGTGCCAGCAGCTTAGACAGGGAAGCTTCGGGAAACACCATATATTTT. The encoded protein is CASSLDREASGNTIYF.

This clonotype has ten or more counts. The gene calls are TRBV4-2 and TRBJ2-7; 7 bases are shared with TRBD1. The trim removed 4 bases at V and 3 bases at J, leaving 6 bases unmatched. This CDR3 is 14 amino acids long. CDR1 and CDR2 (germline): LGHNA, YNFKEQ. The CDR3: CASSPGTANYEQYF. The CDR3 coding sequence is TGTGCCAGCAGCCCGGGGACAGCGAACTACGAGCAGTACTTC.

This clonotype has at least ten counts. The V and J genes are TRBV27 and TRBJ2-1, with TRBD1 matching over 9 bases. Germline V gene lookup returns CDR1 MNHEY and CDR2 SMNVEV (reference sequence). The CDR3 spans 14 residues. V shed 1 base and J 9 bases; nucleotides not matched to a gene: 4. The CDR3 loop is CASSLLQGAVEQFF. The CDR3 coding sequence is TGTGCCAGCAGTTTATTACAGGGGGCGGTTGAGCAGTTCTTC.

This clonotype was detected a few times. The chain carries TRBV7-9 and TRBJ1-2, with D unclear. The CDR3 contains 13 residues. Germline V gene sequence: CDR1 SEHNR, CDR2 FQNEAQ (reference sequence). V lost 4 bases and J 3 bases, leaving 9 bases between the germline ends. CDR3 nucleotide sequence: TGTGCCAGCAGCTCACCGAACCACTATGGCTACACCTTC. Translating it yields CASSSPNHYGYTF.

This clonotype occurred many times. V and J are TRBV4-1 and TRBJ2-3, with TRBD1 as a possible D gene (5 bases). The CDR3 has 16 residues. Trimming left V 1 base short and J 4 bases short, with 15 bases between. In germline, CDR1 is MGHRA, CDR2 YSYEKL. CDR3 region: CASSQVGKTGPDTQYF. The DNA of the CDR3 is TGCGCCAGCAGCCAAGTGGGTAAAACAGGTCCAGATACGCAGTATTTT.

At least ten counts were recorded for this clonotype. CDR3 coding DNA: TGTGCCAGCAGTTTATCCCGGTACACTGAAGCTTTCTTT. Its translation: CASSLSRYTEAFF. This chain connects TRBV27 to TRBJ1-1; no clear D. The CDR3 is 13 amino acids. V lost 0 bases to trimming and J lost 3 bases, with 5 bases between them. The V gene's germline CDR1 is MNHEY and CDR2 SMNVEV (reference sequence).

This clonotype was counted many times. The J gene is TRBJ1-1, the V gene TRBV7-9; D is undetermined. The V gene's germline CDR1 is SEHNR and CDR2 FQNEAQ (reference sequence). This CDR3 has 11 amino acids. The V gene lost 3 bases and the J gene lost 5 bases, with 4 bases spanning the gap. CDR3 sequence reads: CASSFGTEAFF. In DNA form, the CDR3 reads TGTGCCAGCAGCTTTGGTACTGAAGCTTTCTTT.

This clonotype was recorded at least ten times. This rearrangement joins TRBV4-1 to TRBJ2-1; D is undetermined. Germline V gives CDR1 MGHRA, CDR2 YSYEKL. This CDR3 is built from 16 residues. Trimming pared 0 bases from V and 1 base from J, leaving 10 bases between. For the CDR3, the DNA is TGCGCCAGCAGCCAAGAGCGAGGCAGGTCCTACAATGAGCAGTTCTTC. It specifies CASSQERGRSYNEQFF.

This clonotype was counted at least ten times. The V gene is TRBV20-1, the J gene TRBJ1-6; a weak D match, TRBD1 (6 bases). From germline, CDR1 is DFQATT and CDR2 SNEGSKA (reference sequence). The CDR3 covers 15 residues. V dropped 3 bases and J dropped 9 bases, with 18 bases sitting between them. The CDR3, as DNA: TGCAGTGCTAGGGACAGTGGGGGAGAGAGTTCACCCCTCCACTTT. Amino acid sequence: CSARDSGGESSPLHF.

Many counts were recorded for this clonotype. The chain combines TRBV6-6 with TRBJ1-4; D gene unclear. V gave up 0 bases and J gave up 6 bases, with 14 bases separating them. This CDR3 has 16 residues. The germline CDR1 and CDR2 sequences are MNHNY and SVGAGI (reference sequence). This chain's CDR3 is CASSYSPGWADEKLFF. The CDR3 nucleotides read TGTGCCAGCAGTTACTCGCCAGGCTGGGCGGATGAAAAACTGTTTTTT.

This clonotype was observed at least ten times. The V and J genes are TRBV28 and TRBJ1-5; TRBD1 is a possible D gene (5 bases). This CDR3 contains 13 residues. Trimming shortened V by 6 bases and J by 8 bases, and 14 bases separated the two germline ends. Germline CDR1 is MDHEN and CDR2 is SYDVKM. The CDR3 nucleotides are TGTGCCAGCAGAACAGGTAGGGAGGAGCCCCAGCATTTT. Protein: CASRTGREEPQHF.